The TCR beta chain described here comes from a study of T cell changes during pregnancy in multiple sclerosis. The table came from immunoSEQ multiplex PCR; TCRdb's copy has only in-frame clones and leaves some out. Of tens of thousands of clones in the sample, around 93% were seen once. The CDR3 covers 17 residues. With 4 bases clipped from V and 1 base from J, the junction kept 11 bases outside the gene matches. The germline V gene encodes CDR1 SGHNT and CDR2 YYREEE (reference sequence). The chain combines TRBV5-4 with TRBJ2-3; 8 bases match TRBD1. Sequencing used CD4+ T cells from peripheral blood mononuclear cells, obtained after pregnancy. The TCR sequence derives from a female donor with multiple sclerosis, enrolled in a pregnancy study. CDR3 region: CASSPGTGGIRTDTQYF. The CDR3 region has the DNA TGTGCCAGCAGCCCCGGAACAGGGGGGATTCGCACAGATACGCAGTATTTT.